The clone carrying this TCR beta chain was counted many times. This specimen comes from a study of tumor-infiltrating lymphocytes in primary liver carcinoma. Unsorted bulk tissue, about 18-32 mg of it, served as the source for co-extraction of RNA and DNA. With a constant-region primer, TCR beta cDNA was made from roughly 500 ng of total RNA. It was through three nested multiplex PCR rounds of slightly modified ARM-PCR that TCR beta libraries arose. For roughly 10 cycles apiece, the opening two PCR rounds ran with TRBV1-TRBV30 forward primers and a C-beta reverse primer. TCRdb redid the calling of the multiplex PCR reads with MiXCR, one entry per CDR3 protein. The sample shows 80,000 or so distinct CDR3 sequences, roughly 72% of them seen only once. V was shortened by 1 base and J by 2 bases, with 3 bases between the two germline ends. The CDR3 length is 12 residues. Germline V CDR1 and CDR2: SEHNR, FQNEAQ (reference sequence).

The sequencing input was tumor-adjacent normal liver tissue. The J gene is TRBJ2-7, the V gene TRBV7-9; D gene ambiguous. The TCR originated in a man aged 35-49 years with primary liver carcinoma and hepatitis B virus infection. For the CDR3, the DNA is TGTGCCAGCAGCTTAGATCCCTACGAGCAGTACTTC. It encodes CASSLDPYEQYF. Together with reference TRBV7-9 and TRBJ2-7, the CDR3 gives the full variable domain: DTGVSQNPRHKITKRGQNVTFRCDPISEHNRLYWYRQTLGQGPEFLTYFQNEAQLEKSRLLSDRFSAERPKGSFSTLEIQRTEQGDSAMYLCASSLDPYEQYFGPGTRLTVT.